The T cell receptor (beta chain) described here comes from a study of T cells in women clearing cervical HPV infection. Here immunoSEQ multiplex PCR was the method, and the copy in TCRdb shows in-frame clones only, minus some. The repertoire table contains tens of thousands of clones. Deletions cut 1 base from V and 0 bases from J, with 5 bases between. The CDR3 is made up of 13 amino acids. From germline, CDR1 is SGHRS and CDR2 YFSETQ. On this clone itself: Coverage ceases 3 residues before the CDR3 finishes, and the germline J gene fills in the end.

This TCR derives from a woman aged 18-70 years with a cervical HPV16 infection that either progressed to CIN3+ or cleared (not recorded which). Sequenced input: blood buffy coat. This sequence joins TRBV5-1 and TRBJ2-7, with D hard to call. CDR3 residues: CASSLHNSYEQYF. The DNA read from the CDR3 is TGCGCCAGCAGCTTGCACAACTCCTACGAG.